The rows below give T cell receptor beta chains drawn from one sample of a study of cytomegalovirus exposure and HLA in healthy donors. Profiling relied on immunoSEQ multiplex PCR, and the TCRdb table lists in-frame clones only, not all of them. The sample shows some 170,000 clones, approximately 87% of them seen only once. The sequencing input was PBMCs. The receptors were gathered from a woman aged 30 to 39 in good health and CMV-seronegative. The CDR3 runs from the conserved cysteine through the conserved F or W. The D gene is left open where the match is weak. Clone size appears in some rows only: once, few, many, or a class for an expanded clone.

CDR3aa: CASSDPSGYEQYF
CDR3nt: TGTGCCAGCAGTGACCCTAGCGGGTACGAGCAGTACTTC
v_gene: TRBV2
d_gene: TRBD2
j_gene: TRBJ2-7
abundance: -

CDR3aa: CASSSTGGMNEQYF
CDR3nt: TGTGCCAGCTCATCGACAGGGGGAATGAACGAGCAGTACTTC
v_gene: TRBV18
d_gene: TRBD1
j_gene: TRBJ2-7
abundance: -

CDR3aa: CASSKTGLGGNEKLFF
CDR3nt: TGTGCCAGCAGCAAGACAGGGTTAGGCGGTAATGAAAAACTGTTTTTT
v_gene: TRBV27
d_gene: TRBD1
j_gene: TRBJ1-4
abundance: -

CDR3aa: CASSLRSRDSYNEQFF
CDR3nt: TGTGCCAGCAGCTTAAGGTCCAGGGACTCCTACAATGAGCAGTTCTTC
v_gene: TRBV7-3
d_gene: -
j_gene: TRBJ2-1
abundance: few

CDR3aa: CASGLAGGYNEQFF
CDR3nt: TGCGCCAGCGGACTAGCGGGGGGGTACAATGAGCAGTTCTTC
v_gene: TRBV5-1
d_gene: TRBD2
j_gene: TRBJ2-1
abundance: few

CDR3aa: CASSSRGIF
CDR3nt: TGTGCCAGCAGCTCCCGAGGGATCTTT
v_gene: TRBV7-3
d_gene: -
j_gene: TRBJ1-1
abundance: few

CDR3aa: CASSLGFFEDSGAPPLHF
CDR3nt: TGTGCCAGCAGCTTAGGTTTTTTCGAGGACAGTGGGGCGCCGCCCCTCCACTTT
v_gene: TRBV7-9
d_gene: -
j_gene: TRBJ1-6
abundance: -

CDR3aa: CAWEPRDTEAFF
CDR3nt: TGTGCCTGGGAACCCCGCGATACTGAAGCTTTCTTT
v_gene: TRBV30
d_gene: -
j_gene: TRBJ1-1
abundance: few

CDR3aa: CASRQPSSGANVLTF
CDR3nt: TGTGCCAGCAGGCAACCTAGCTCTGGGGCCAACGTCCTGACTTTC
v_gene: TRBV27
d_gene: -
j_gene: TRBJ2-6
abundance: -

CDR3aa: CASRGGIAEAFF
CDR3nt: TGTGCCAGCAGAGGGGGGATAGCTGAAGCTTTCTTT
v_gene: TRBV2
d_gene: -
j_gene: TRBJ1-1
abundance: few

CDR3aa: CASSVAVAGVENEQFF
CDR3nt: TGTGCCAGCAGCGTAGCTGTAGCGGGAGTGGAGAATGAGCAGTTCTTC
v_gene: TRBV9
d_gene: TRBD2
j_gene: TRBJ2-1
abundance: -

CDR3aa: CAISVGQIITDTQYF
CDR3nt: TGTGCCATCAGTGTGGGGCAGATAATCACAGATACGCAGTATTTT
v_gene: TRBV10-3
d_gene: -
j_gene: TRBJ2-3
abundance: -

CDR3aa: CASSLDRDVTNEKLFF
CDR3nt: TGTGCCAGCAGTTTAGACAGGGATGTTACTAATGAAAAACTGTTTTTT
v_gene: TRBV28
d_gene: TRBD1
j_gene: TRBJ1-4
abundance: once

CDR3aa: CARNRGGNQPQHF
CDR3nt: TGTGCCAGAAACAGGGGCGGCAATCAGCCCCAGCATTTT
v_gene: TRBV27
d_gene: TRBD1
j_gene: TRBJ1-5
abundance: -

CDR3aa: CASSSYTGELFF
CDR3nt: TGTGCCAGCAGCTCTTACACCGGGGAGCTGTTTTTT
v_gene: TRBV11-3
d_gene: -
j_gene: TRBJ2-2
abundance: -

CDR3aa: CASSPHKIRQHSNEKLFF
CDR3nt: TGTGCCAGCAGCCCGCACAAAATCAGACAGCACTCTAATGAAAAACTGTTTTTT
v_gene: TRBV7-7
d_gene: -
j_gene: TRBJ1-4
abundance: -

CDR3aa: CASSLGQGALDTQYF
CDR3nt: TGTGCCAGCAGCTTGGGCCAGGGGGCTTTAGATACGCAGTATTTT
v_gene: TRBV5-6
d_gene: TRBD1
j_gene: TRBJ2-3
abundance: once

CDR3aa: CASSSAGGFRQETQYF
CDR3nt: TGCGCCAGCAGCTCTGCAGGGGGGTTCCGCCAAGAGACCCAGTACTTC
v_gene: TRBV5-1
d_gene: -
j_gene: TRBJ2-5
abundance: -

CDR3aa: CASSETGTAREAFF
CDR3nt: TGTGCCAGCAGCGAAACCGGGACAGCTCGCGAAGCTTTCTTT
v_gene: TRBV2
d_gene: TRBD1
j_gene: TRBJ1-1
abundance: -

CDR3aa: CASSSDRGRNEQFF
CDR3nt: TGTGCCAGCAGCTCGGACAGGGGGCGAAATGAGCAGTTCTTC
v_gene: TRBV5-4
d_gene: TRBD1
j_gene: TRBJ2-1
abundance: few

CDR3aa: CASSQTHSLSNIPYEQYF
CDR3nt: TGCGCCAGCAGTCAAACGCACAGCCTCAGCAACATACCCTACGAGCAGTACTTC
v_gene: TRBV23-1
d_gene: -
j_gene: TRBJ2-7
abundance: once

CDR3aa: CASTLKGLDRDVYGNTIYF
CDR3nt: TGTGCCAGTACCTTAAAAGGACTGGACAGGGACGTTTATGGAAACACCATATATTTT
v_gene: TRBV19
d_gene: TRBD1
j_gene: TRBJ1-3
abundance: -

CDR3aa: CASSTFYEQYF
CDR3nt: TGTGCCAGCAGTACGTTCTACGAGCAGTACTTC
v_gene: TRBV5-5
d_gene: -
j_gene: TRBJ2-7
abundance: -

CDR3aa: CASSLAHFNEQFF
CDR3nt: TGTGCCAGCAGCTTAGCCCATTTCAATGAGCAGTTCTTC
v_gene: TRBV11-1
d_gene: -
j_gene: TRBJ2-1
abundance: -

CDR3aa: CASSQAAGFRTDTQYF
CDR3nt: TGCGCCAGCAGCCAAGCAGCCGGATTCCGAACAGATACGCAGTATTTT
v_gene: TRBV4-1
d_gene: -
j_gene: TRBJ2-3
abundance: -

CDR3aa: CASSPGTALGEQYF
CDR3nt: TGTGCCAGCAGTCCCGGGACCGCCCTTGGTGAGCAGTACTTC
v_gene: TRBV27
d_gene: -
j_gene: TRBJ2-7
abundance: once

CDR3aa: CASSLGPSGYNEQFF
CDR3nt: TGCGCCAGCAGCTTGGGGCCCTCAGGTTACAATGAGCAGTTCTTC
v_gene: TRBV5-1
d_gene: -
j_gene: TRBJ2-1
abundance: once

CDR3aa: CASSLGFGEQFF
CDR3nt: TGTGCCAGCAGTTTGGGTTTTGGTGAGCAGTTCTTC
v_gene: TRBV28
d_gene: -
j_gene: TRBJ2-1
abundance: -

CDR3aa: CASRWGGAAGEQYF
CDR3nt: TGTGCCAGCCGGTGGGGGGGGGCTGCCGGCGAGCAGTACTTC
v_gene: TRBV28
d_gene: -
j_gene: TRBJ2-7
abundance: -

CDR3aa: CASSPSIVPSYNEQFF
CDR3nt: TGTGCCAGCAGCCCCAGTATAGTCCCGTCCTACAATGAGCAGTTCTTC
v_gene: TRBV7-3
d_gene: -
j_gene: TRBJ2-1
abundance: -

CDR3aa: CASSYSQGYEQYF
CDR3nt: TGTGCCAGCAGTTACTCACAGGGATACGAGCAGTACTTC
v_gene: TRBV6-6
d_gene: -
j_gene: TRBJ2-7
abundance: -

CDR3aa: CASSFTGGSIQYF
CDR3nt: TGCGCCAGCAGCTTTACAGGAGGTAGCATTCAGTACTTC
v_gene: TRBV5-1
d_gene: -
j_gene: TRBJ2-4
abundance: -

CDR3aa: CASSQDPGKYNEQFF
CDR3nt: TGCGCCAGCAGCCAAGATCCCGGAAAATACAATGAGCAGTTCTTC
v_gene: TRBV4-3
d_gene: -
j_gene: TRBJ2-1
abundance: -

CDR3aa: CASSYGQGVHYGYTF
CDR3nt: TGTGCCAGCAGCTACGGTCAGGGGGTCCACTATGGCTACACCTTC
v_gene: TRBV6-6
d_gene: TRBD1
j_gene: TRBJ1-2
abundance: -

CDR3aa: CAWRALITDTQYF
CDR3nt: TGTGCCTGGAGGGCACTTATCACAGATACGCAGTATTTT
v_gene: TRBV30
d_gene: -
j_gene: TRBJ2-3
abundance: -

CDR3aa: CASSLRQAKKLFF
CDR3nt: TGTGCCAGTAGTCTCCGACAGGCGAAAAAACTGTTTTTT
v_gene: TRBV19
d_gene: -
j_gene: TRBJ1-4
abundance: -

CDR3aa: CASSQDPEANYGYTF
CDR3nt: TGTGCCAGCAGCCAAGACCCCGAAGCTAACTATGGCTACACCTTC
v_gene: TRBV4-2
d_gene: -
j_gene: TRBJ1-2
abundance: -

CDR3aa: CASTQRGAWAGTEAFF
CDR3nt: TGTGCCAGTACCCAACGGGGAGCGTGGGCTGGCACTGAAGCTTTCTTT
v_gene: TRBV19
d_gene: -
j_gene: TRBJ1-1
abundance: once

CDR3aa: CASSLTGPLNTGELFF
CDR3nt: TGTGCCAGCAGCTTAACGGGACCCCTGAACACCGGGGAGCTGTTTTTT
v_gene: TRBV7-6
d_gene: -
j_gene: TRBJ2-2
abundance: -

CDR3aa: CASSFRSGQTFGGTEAFF
CDR3nt: TGCGCCAGCAGCTTCCGGTCGGGACAGACCTTCGGAGGGACTGAAGCTTTCTTT
v_gene: TRBV5-1
d_gene: TRBD1
j_gene: TRBJ1-1
abundance: -

CDR3aa: CASSPNPIGGEQYF
CDR3nt: TGTGCCAGCAGCCCTAATCCGATTGGGGGCGAGCAGTACTTC
v_gene: TRBV7-3
d_gene: -
j_gene: TRBJ2-7
abundance: -

CDR3aa: CASSLLGLTGELFF
CDR3nt: TGTGCCAGCAGCTTACTGGGGCTGACCGGGGAGCTGTTTTTT
v_gene: TRBV5-4
d_gene: -
j_gene: TRBJ2-2
abundance: -

CDR3aa: CASSLVSSFQTQYF
CDR3nt: TGTGCCAGCAGCTTGGTCTCTAGCTTTCAGACCCAGTACTTC
v_gene: TRBV5-6
d_gene: -
j_gene: TRBJ2-5
abundance: once

CDR3aa: CASSLDTSTDTQYF
CDR3nt: TGTGCCAGCAGCTTGGACACTTCAACAGATACGCAGTATTTT
v_gene: TRBV7-9
d_gene: -
j_gene: TRBJ2-3
abundance: once

CDR3aa: CATSRDPPSEGAGQPQHF
CDR3nt: TGTGCCACCAGCAGAGATCCTCCCTCTGAGGGCGCGGGTCAGCCCCAGCATTTT
v_gene: TRBV15
d_gene: -
j_gene: TRBJ1-5
abundance: few

CDR3aa: CASSAPSRAEYEQYF
CDR3nt: TGTGCCAGCAGTGCCCCCAGTCGGGCGGAATACGAGCAGTACTTC
v_gene: TRBV11-1
d_gene: -
j_gene: TRBJ2-7
abundance: -

CDR3aa: CASTSWDRNTGELFF
CDR3nt: TGTGCCAGCACCTCCTGGGACAGAAACACCGGGGAGCTGTTTTTT
v_gene: TRBV27
d_gene: TRBD1
j_gene: TRBJ2-2
abundance: -

CDR3aa: CASSPRIRPNTEAFF
CDR3nt: TGTGCCAGCAGCCCTCGTATCAGGCCAAACACTGAAGCTTTCTTT
v_gene: TRBV9
d_gene: -
j_gene: TRBJ1-1
abundance: -

CDR3aa: CASSPTRSPGLAGVELFF
CDR3nt: TGTGCCAGCAGTCCTACCAGAAGCCCGGGACTAGCGGGAGTTGAGCTGTTTTTT
v_gene: TRBV27
d_gene: TRBD2
j_gene: TRBJ2-2
abundance: -